A single sample is the source of the 23 T cell receptor beta chains below, sequenced in a study of blood T cell repertoires in COVID-19. The protocol was immunoSEQ multiplex PCR, while the TCRdb copy is restricted to in-frame clones and leaves out a portion. The sample carries roughly 150,000 clones, about 87% recorded once. The source material was peripheral blood. These receptors were taken from a woman older than 75 with acute or convalescent COVID-19.

The chain is built from TRBV7-6 and TRBJ1-2, with D hard to call. CDR1 SGHVS and CDR2 FNYEAQ come from the germline V gene. Between the trimmed V and J ends, which lost 1 base and 5 bases, there was a span of 14 bases. This CDR3 is built from 15 residues. The CDR3 here is CASSLVGSLWYGYTF. The CDR3 DNA is TGTGCCAGCAGCTTAGTCGGGAGTCTTTGGTATGGCTACACCTTC.

The J gene is TRBJ2-1, the V gene TRBV18; 8 bases align to TRBD2. The CDR3 is made up of 16 amino acids. After removal of 6 bases from V and 3 bases from J, the junction contained 10 bases not matched to a gene. The germline V gene encodes CDR1 KGHSH and CDR2 LQKENI. The CDR3 protein is CASSPTAGEYYNEQFF. CDR3 DNA sequence: TGTGCCAGCTCCCCTACAGCGGGGGAATACTACAATGAGCAGTTCTTC.

This clone was recorded once. This chain links TRBV19 with TRBJ2-1; possible D gene TRBD1, 5 bases. This CDR3 has 16 residues. The V and J ends lost 3 bases and 2 bases respectively, with 14 bases between them. Germline CDR1 LNHDA, CDR2 SQIVND (reference sequence). The CDR3 coding sequence is TGTGCCAGTAGTATCCTCCACACAGGACCCTACAATGAGCAGTTCTTC. Its protein product is CASSILHTGPYNEQFF.

The V call is TRBV7-9, the J call TRBJ2-7, with TRBD2 identical over 10 bases. With 3 bases clipped from V and 5 bases from J, the junction kept 7 bases outside the gene matches. The CDR3 totals 15 residues. The V gene's germline CDR1 is SEHNR and CDR2 FQNEAQ (reference sequence). The CDR3 DNA reads as TGTGCCAGCAGCTTTGGGTCTAGCGGGGGCGACGAGCAGTACTTC. Residues: CASSFGSSGGDEQYF. The full variable domain, completed using reference TRBV7-9 and TRBJ2-7, is DTGVSQNPRHKITKRGQNVTFRCDPISEHNRLYWYRQTLGQGPEFLTYFQNEAQLEKSRLLSDRFSAERPKGSFSTLEIQRTEQGDSAMYLCASSFGSSGGDEQYFGPGTRLTVT.

The chain is built from TRBV2 and TRBJ2-5; weak D call: TRBD2 (5 bases). The CDR3 covers 15 residues. V lost 6 bases, J lost 9 bases, and 23 bases lay in between. Germline V gives CDR1 SNHLY, CDR2 FYNNEI. In DNA form, the CDR3 reads TGTGCCAGCAGCCTGGCCCTTCGGGCTGAAGCGGCCCAGTACTTC. This gives the protein CASSLALRAEAAQYF.

The genes are TRBV19 and TRBJ1-2, with TRBD1 as a possible D gene (6 bases). Trimming removed 5 bases from V and 1 base from J, with 17 bases in between. This CDR3 region has 16 residues. CDR1 LNHDA and CDR2 SQIVND come from the germline V gene (reference sequence). The CDR3 protein is CASSENGGPLNYGYTF. The CDR3 DNA sequence: TGTGCCAGTAGTGAAAACGGGGGGCCCCTTAACTATGGCTACACCTTC.

The chain joins TRBV5-1 to TRBJ1-1; D is undetermined. V shed 4 bases and J shed 5 bases, with 15 bases lying between them. Germline loops: CDR1 SGHRS, CDR2 YFSETQ. The CDR3 has 14 residues. The DNA of the CDR3 is TGCGCCAGCAGCCCTGGTCCCCCGGGGACTGAAGCTTTCTTT. Its translation is CASSPGPPGTEAFF.

The chain has TRBV5-4 and TRBJ2-3, with 8 bases aligning to TRBD2. The CDR3 spans 14 residues. Germline CDR1 SGHNT, CDR2 YYREEE (reference sequence). V was pared by 4 bases and J by 1 base, with 2 bases of the junction left unmatched. The CDR3 bases are TGTGCCAGCAGCCGGGAGGGTGGCACAGATACGCAGTATTTT. It specifies CASSREGGTDTQYF.

This sequence joins TRBV30 and TRBJ2-2, with 8 bases that match TRBD2. V was clipped by 4 bases and J by 3 bases; unmatched bases: 10. From germline, CDR1 is GTSNPN and CDR2 SVGIG (reference sequence). The CDR3 consists of 16 residues. The CDR3 DNA is TGTGCCTGGATGCGGGGGGCGCGGGGATACACCGGGGAGCTGTTTTTT. Its protein is CAWMRGARGYTGELFF.

The chain uses TRBV10-1 and TRBJ1-2; a possible D gene is TRBD1 (5 bases). The CDR3 sequence is 14 residues long. Deletions cut 5 bases from V and 3 bases from J, with 13 bases between. Germline CDR1 reads WNHNN; CDR2 reads SYGVQD (reference sequence). This CDR3 is CASSPGERDYGYTF. Written as DNA, the CDR3 is TGCGCCAGCAGTCCGGGGGAACGAGACTATGGCTACACCTTC.

The chain employs TRBV6-5 and TRBJ1-3; D is possibly TRBD1 (5 bases). The CDR3 contains 15 residues. V lost 6 bases and J lost 2, with 14 bases in between. Germline loops: CDR1 MNHEY, CDR2 SVGAGI. The CDR3 nucleotides are TGTGCCAGCAGCAGCCGGGGGGGGGCTGGAAACACCATATATTTT. As protein: CASSSRGGAGNTIYF.

As DNA, the CDR3 is TGTGCCAGCAGCCCCGCGTGGGGACAGGGGGCCACTCAGCCCCAGCATTTT. Protein product: CASSPAWGQGATQPQHF. This chain joins TRBV7-8 and TRBJ1-5, with 12 bases lining up with TRBD1. V was pared by 5 bases and J by 6 bases, with 11 bases of the junction left unmatched. This CDR3 is built from 17 residues. Germline V gene data show CDR1 as SGHVS and CDR2 as FQNEAQ.

The chain has TRBV18 and TRBJ2-1; 8 bases align to TRBD1. The length of the CDR3 is 13 residues. Looked up from germline, CDR1 is KGHSH and CDR2 is LQKENI. The V segment lost 5 bases and the J segment 6 bases; nucleotides outside the gene matches: 3. The CDR3 nucleotides read TGTGCCAGCTCAATAGGACAGGGCAATGAGCAGTTCTTC. Amino acids: CASSIGQGNEQFF.

The CDR3 protein is CASSFSGGAIDTQYF. DNA for the CDR3: TGTGCCAGCAGCTTTAGCGGGGGGGCCATAGATACGCAGTATTTT. This chain joins TRBV5-4 and TRBJ2-3; 11 positions agree with TRBD2. The V segment lost 2 bases and the J segment 5 bases; nucleotides outside the gene matches: 4. CDR3 length equals 15 residues. In germline, CDR1 is SGHNT, CDR2 YYREEE (reference sequence).

The chain is built from TRBV20-1 and TRBJ1-5, with D possibly matching TRBD1 (5 bases). V lost 3 bases and J 0 bases, leaving 6 bases between the germline ends. The CDR3 covers 13 residues. CDR1 DFQATT and CDR2 SNEGSKA come from the germline V gene (reference sequence). The CDR3 coding sequence is TGCAGTGCTAGTCAGGGTAGCAATCAGCCCCAGCATTTT. This codes for CSASQGSNQPQHF.

The chain couples TRBV5-4 to TRBJ2-1; 7 positions match TRBD1. CDR3 length equals 16 residues. Losses at the gene ends were 4 bases for V and 5 bases for J; bases not matched to a gene: 12. The germline gives CDR1 SGHNT, CDR2 YYREEE (reference sequence). The CDR3 reads CASSEPYRDSNNEQFF. CDR3 nucleotide sequence: TGTGCCAGCAGCGAACCTTACCGGGACAGCAACAATGAGCAGTTCTTC. The variable domain in full, with the rest retrieved from reference TRBV5-4 and TRBJ2-1, is ETGVTQSPTHLIKTRGQQVTLRCSSQSGHNTVSWYQQALGQGPQFIFQYYREEENGRGNFPPRFSGLQFPNYSSELNVNALELDDSALYLCASSEPYRDSNNEQFFGPGTRLTVL.

This clone was found a few times. This chain uses TRBV19 with TRBJ2-5; unclear D gene. The CDR3 is made up of 13 amino acids. CDR1 is LNHDA, CDR2 SQIVND, per germline (reference sequence). The V gene lost 5 bases and the J gene lost 7 bases, with 14 bases spanning the gap. The DNA for the CDR3 is TGTGCCAGTAGTTATGCCACATCGGGGACCCAGTACTTC. Translation gives CASSYATSGTQYF.

The V and J genes are TRBV3-1 (or the pseudogene TRBV3-2) and TRBJ2-7; TRBD1 agrees at 7 bases. V was clipped by 4 bases and J by 0 bases; unmatched bases: 6. CDR3 length equals 15 residues. Germline values: CDR1 LGHDT, CDR2 YNNKEL (reference sequence). CDR3 protein: CASSRLRDSSYEQYF. CDR3 DNA sequence: TGTGCCAGCAGCCGCCTCCGGGACAGCTCCTACGAGCAGTACTTC.

This chain uses TRBV6-5 with TRBJ2-7; 8 nucleotides align to TRBD1. Germline V gene sequence: CDR1 MNHEY, CDR2 SVGAGI. After removal of 0 bases from V and 3 bases from J, the junction contained 4 bases not matched to a gene. The CDR3 extends over 15 amino acids. CDR3 region: CASSYSVQGGYEQYF. In DNA form, the CDR3 reads TGTGCCAGCAGTTACTCGGTACAGGGGGGCTACGAGCAGTACTTC.

The chain links TRBV7-2 to TRBJ2-1; TRBD1 is a possible D gene (6 bases). Trimming cost V 5 bases and J 10 bases, with 12 bases left between them. The length of the CDR3 is 12 residues. CDR1 SGHTA and CDR2 FQGNSA come from the germline V gene. CDR3: CASSQGQREQFF. The CDR3 coding sequence is TGTGCCAGCAGCCAAGGACAGCGGGAGCAGTTCTTC.

This chain uses TRBV20-1 with TRBJ1-4, with D hard to call. The CDR3 runs to 11 residues. Trimming shortened V by 6 bases and J by 8 bases, and 10 bases separated the two germline ends. In germline, CDR1 is DFQATT, CDR2 SNEGSKA (reference sequence). CDR3 nucleotide sequence: TGCAGTGCAACCCCCCAGGAAAAACTGTTTTTT. Protein: CSATPQEKLFF.

This chain connects TRBV4-2 to TRBJ2-5, with 10 bases that match TRBD2. Germline CDR1 is LGHNA and CDR2 is YNFKEQ. V trimming: 5 bases; J trimming: 2 bases; junction bases outside the gene matches: 5. The CDR3 is 15 amino acids. CDR3 amino acids: CASSFSGGQQETQYF. Written as DNA, the CDR3 is TGTGCCAGCAGCTTTAGCGGGGGGCAGCAAGAGACCCAGTACTTC.

V is TRBV5-1 and J is TRBJ2-3; perhaps D is TRBD1 or TRBD2 (6 bases each). Trimming removed 4 bases at V and 0 bases at J, with 21 bases between. Per the germline V gene, CDR1 is SGHRS and CDR2 is YFSETQ. CDR3 length equals 18 residues. CDR3 DNA: TGCGCCAGCAGCCTGGAGGGGGTAGACTATACTAGCACAGATACGCAGTATTTT. Translating it yields CASSLEGVDYTSTDTQYF.